The rows below give T cell receptor beta chains drawn from one sample of a study of T cells in Graves' hyperthyroidism and ophthalmopathy. TCRdb recomputed calls from the multiplex PCR reads with MiXCR, one row per CDR3 protein. Of about 560,000 distinct CDR3 sequences in the sample, over 15% are singletons; the top ten hold around 19%. The sample taken for sequencing was blood. All receptors come from a woman between 18 and 29 years old with Graves' hyperthyroidism. Each CDR3 is given without its conserved first and last residue.

cdr3_aa: SVEQGRYNEQF; v_call: TRBV29-1; j_call: TRBJ2-1
cdr3_aa: ASTRGAAGNTIY; v_call: TRBV19; j_call: TRBJ1-3
cdr3_aa: ASSGHRTGGEQY; v_call: TRBV2; j_call: TRBJ2-7
cdr3_aa: ASSFSDYQETQY; v_call: TRBV11-2; j_call: TRBJ2-5
cdr3_aa: ASSSGLHLQY; v_call: TRBV12-3/TRBV12-4; j_call: TRBJ2-3
cdr3_aa: SAMRGNTEAF; v_call: TRBV20-1; j_call: TRBJ1-1
cdr3_aa: ASSEYRDRDVWGNQPQH; v_call: TRBV2; j_call: TRBJ1-5
cdr3_aa: ASSYGTRETQY; v_call: TRBV19; j_call: TRBJ2-5
cdr3_aa: ASSSGGDTGELF; v_call: TRBV12-3/TRBV12-4; j_call: TRBJ2-2
cdr3_aa: ASSLIPTELRLMNTEAF; v_call: TRBV7-3; j_call: TRBJ1-1
cdr3_aa: SASGVGGPI; v_call: TRBV20-1; j_call: TRBJ2-1
cdr3_aa: ASSTGTNNEQF; v_call: TRBV5-1; j_call: TRBJ2-1
cdr3_aa: ASSTTTSPETQY; v_call: TRBV19; j_call: TRBJ2-5
cdr3_aa: ATGDGVIPDTQY; v_call: TRBV24-1; j_call: TRBJ2-3
cdr3_aa: ASSTGLGADTQY; v_call: TRBV6-1; j_call: TRBJ2-3
cdr3_aa: ASSSRDRGRETQY; v_call: TRBV5-1; j_call: TRBJ2-5
cdr3_aa: AISPGPNSPLH; v_call: TRBV10-3; j_call: TRBJ1-6
cdr3_aa: ASSASGTNEKLF; v_call: TRBV9; j_call: TRBJ1-4
cdr3_aa: ASSLRLSGNTIY; v_call: TRBV12-3/TRBV12-4; j_call: TRBJ1-3
cdr3_aa: ASSPHWSRSVYEQY; v_call: TRBV11-2; j_call: TRBJ2-7
cdr3_aa: ASSGNQPAETQY; v_call: TRBV11-3; j_call: TRBJ2-5
cdr3_aa: ASSQLPQAPGETQY; v_call: TRBV4-2; j_call: TRBJ2-5
cdr3_aa: ASRRQGMGKLF; v_call: TRBV4-1; j_call: TRBJ1-4
cdr3_aa: AWSAPQETQY; v_call: TRBV30; j_call: TRBJ2-5
cdr3_aa: ASSESTGQDSSYNEQF; v_call: TRBV25-1; j_call: TRBJ2-1
cdr3_aa: ASGSRGRTDTQY; v_call: TRBV12-5; j_call: TRBJ2-3
cdr3_aa: ASSADSGNTIY; v_call: TRBV6-1; j_call: TRBJ1-3
cdr3_aa: ASHLAGPTGELF; v_call: TRBV27; j_call: TRBJ2-2
cdr3_aa: ASSESGLAVSTGELF; v_call: TRBV12-3/TRBV12-4; j_call: TRBJ2-2
cdr3_aa: ASSEYETGAATNEKLF; v_call: TRBV25-1; j_call: TRBJ1-4
cdr3_aa: ASSSRTLKGYT; v_call: TRBV28; j_call: TRBJ1-2
cdr3_aa: ASGVGAGGNQPQH; v_call: TRBV6-1; j_call: TRBJ1-5
cdr3_aa: ASSDFGQVGAF; v_call: TRBV6-1; j_call: TRBJ1-1
cdr3_aa: ATTVIRTDSNQPQH; v_call: TRBV28; j_call: TRBJ1-5
cdr3_aa: ASSPRQGQDTQY; v_call: TRBV7-3; j_call: TRBJ2-3
cdr3_aa: ASTASRLASGGYQETQY; v_call: TRBV7-9; j_call: TRBJ2-5
cdr3_aa: ASSELYRARGNQPQH; v_call: TRBV6-1; j_call: TRBJ1-5
cdr3_aa: ASSPGDRISYEQY; v_call: TRBV7-8; j_call: TRBJ2-7
cdr3_aa: ASSETGDLSAF; v_call: TRBV6-1; j_call: TRBJ1-1
cdr3_aa: ATSESGLQNTEAF; v_call: TRBV24-1; j_call: TRBJ1-1
cdr3_aa: ASSQDRGGPSYEQY; v_call: TRBV4-2; j_call: TRBJ2-7
cdr3_aa: ASSLGQGNGYT; v_call: TRBV12-3/TRBV12-4; j_call: TRBJ1-2
cdr3_aa: ASEEDLNTEAF; v_call: TRBV28; j_call: TRBJ1-1
cdr3_aa: ASSPPDRGASEAF; v_call: TRBV28; j_call: TRBJ1-1
cdr3_aa: ATSVGQGREYEQY; v_call: TRBV15; j_call: TRBJ2-7
cdr3_aa: ASRQIWTELTGELF; v_call: TRBV28; j_call: TRBJ2-2
cdr3_aa: SATFGSVRRSEQF; v_call: TRBV20-1; j_call: TRBJ2-1
cdr3_aa: ASSDSTGAYGYT; v_call: TRBV6-1; j_call: TRBJ1-2